These 14 T cell receptor beta chains originate from one sample sequenced in a study of blood T cell repertoires in COVID-19. Measured with immunoSEQ multiplex PCR; TCRdb has only the in-frame clones, and not every one. This table has approximately 130,000 clones, more than 75% appearing once. Source material: peripheral blood. These receptors came from a woman aged 45 to 65 with acute or convalescent COVID-19.

The rearrangement uses TRBV6-5 and TRBJ2-5; 7 nucleotides line up with TRBD1. Germline CDR1 reads MNHEY; CDR2 reads SVGAGI. CDR3 length: 13 residues. With 7 bases clipped from V and 5 bases from J, the junction kept 7 bases outside the gene matches. CDR3 sequence (DNA): TGTGCCAGCACCCGACAGGGTCGGGAGACCCAGTACTTC. This gives the protein CASTRQGRETQYF.

The V call is TRBV6-5, the J call TRBJ2-7, with a tentative D call TRBD1 (6 bases). Germline values: CDR1 MNHEY, CDR2 SVGAGI. Deletions cut 7 bases from V and 0 bases from J, with 7 bases between. The CDR3 is made up of 12 amino acids. CDR3 sequence (DNA): TGTGCCAGCAAGGACAGCTCCTACGAGCAGTACTTC. This gives the protein CASKDSSYEQYF.

V usage is TRBV5-4 and J usage is TRBJ1-1, with TRBD1 identical over 8 bases. The germline CDR1 and CDR2 sequences are SGHNT and YYREEE (reference sequence). Trimming took 0 bases from V and 10 from J; bases not matched to a gene: 8. This CDR3 has 14 amino acids. CDR3 amino acids: CASSLGSQGDGAFF. As DNA, the CDR3 is TGTGCCAGCAGCTTGGGGTCACAGGGGGATGGAGCTTTCTTT. The full variable domain, with the rest looked up from reference TRBV5-4 and TRBJ1-1, is ETGVTQSPTHLIKTRGQQVTLRCSSQSGHNTVSWYQQALGQGPQFIFQYYREEENGRGNFPPRFSGLQFPNYSSELNVNALELDDSALYLCASSLGSQGDGAFFGQGTRLTVV.

The gene calls are TRBV7-9 and TRBJ2-7, with 11 bases aligning to TRBD2. Germline V gene lookup returns CDR1 SEHNR and CDR2 FQNEAQ (reference sequence). CDR3 length: 15 amino acids. V gave up 4 bases and J gave up 4 bases; unmatched junction bases: 6. The CDR3 coding sequence is TGTGCCAGCAGCTACCCGGGGACTAGCGGTTACGAGCAGTACTTC. It codes for CASSYPGTSGYEQYF.

V gene TRBV6-2 or TRBV6-3 combines with J gene TRBJ2-5; 10 positions match TRBD2. Germline CDR1 MNHEY, CDR2 SVGEGT. This CDR3 contains 16 residues. Unmatched junction bases numbered 6, after V lost 0 bases and J lost 5 bases. The CDR3 coding sequence is TGTGCCAGCAGTTACTCCTTAGCGGGGGGAGGTGAGACCCAGTACTTC. It encodes CASSYSLAGGGETQYF.

The table lists this clone with a count of one. This chain connects TRBV7-2 to TRBJ2-7; D not certain. Trimming removed 3 bases at V and 5 bases at J, with 11 bases between. Germline V lookup: CDR1 SGHTA, CDR2 FQGNSA. This CDR3 is 13 amino acids long. The CDR3 region has the DNA TGTGCCAGCAGCTTTCCCGGTTTGGACGAGCAGTACTTC. As protein: CASSFPGLDEQYF.

Turning to this clone: Other DNA sequences of this sample code for an identical CDR3. J is TRBJ1-5 and V is TRBV18; 10 positions agree with TRBD1. From germline, CDR1 is KGHSH and CDR2 LQKENI. The ends lost 3 bases at V and 2 bases at J; junction bases unmatched: 1. The CDR3 has 15 amino acids. The CDR3 loop is CASSPGTGGNQPQHF. CDR3 bases: TGTGCCAGCTCACCCGGGACAGGGGGCAATCAGCCCCAGCATTTT.

This sequence joins TRBV3-1 (or the pseudogene TRBV3-2) and TRBJ1-2; 10 bases are shared with TRBD1. Looked up from germline, CDR1 is LGHDT and CDR2 is YNNKEL (reference sequence). J lost 5 bases, V lost 5 bases, and 8 bases had no gene match. The CDR3 is 15 residues long. In DNA, the CDR3 is TGTGCCAGCAGCAGACCGGGACAGGGGATTTATGGCTACACCTTC. Translated: CASSRPGQGIYGYTF.

The chain couples TRBV12-3 or TRBV12-4 to TRBJ1-1; 7 positions agree with TRBD1. Trimming removed 5 bases from V and 11 bases from J; junction bases left unmatched: 8. This CDR3 has 12 residues. CDR3 in DNA: TGTGCCAGCAGTGAAGACAGGGTGCTTGCTTTCTTT. This translates into CASSEDRVLAFF.

The chain employs TRBV30 and TRBJ2-7; TRBD1 matches at 12 bases. Germline CDR1 GTSNPN, CDR2 SVGIG (reference sequence). V was pared by 3 bases and J by 7 bases, with 4 bases of the junction left unmatched. The CDR3 is made up of 13 amino acids. CDR3 amino acids: CAWRGQGAGEQYF. The DNA of the CDR3 is TGTGCCTGGAGGGGACAGGGGGCAGGGGAGCAGTACTTC.

V is TRBV6-5 and J is TRBJ1-2; 10 bases are a match to TRBD1. The V segment lost 4 bases and the J segment 5 bases; nucleotides outside the gene matches: 7. There are 15 residues in the CDR3. From germline, CDR1 is MNHEY and CDR2 SVGAGI. The CDR3 is CASSLGTGVGYGYTF. The CDR3 bases are TGTGCCAGCAGTTTGGGGACAGGGGTTGGGTATGGCTACACCTTC.

V is TRBV19 and J is TRBJ2-5; 14 bases line up with TRBD2. Germline loops: CDR1 LNHDA, CDR2 SQIVND (reference sequence). CDR3 length equals 17 residues. J gave up 2 bases and V 5 bases, and 7 bases lay outside the gene matches. CDR3 DNA: TGTGCCAGTAGTTACGGCAGACTAGCGGGAGGGCAAGAGACCCAGTACTTC. It is translated as CASSYGRLAGGQETQYF.

V is TRBV12-5 and J is TRBJ1-5, with a weak D call TRBD1 (6 bases). The V gene's germline CDR1 is LGHNT and CDR2 FRNRAP. Trimming took 6 bases from V and 7 from J, leaving 13 bases between them. The CDR3 has 13 amino acids. The CDR3 sequence is CASGLEGGQPQHF. The CDR3 coding sequence is TGTGCTAGTGGCCTCGAGGGGGGGCAGCCCCAGCATTTT.

This chain connects TRBV6-1 to TRBJ2-7; no firm D call. V was cut by 1 base and J by 0 bases, with 10 bases left in between. From germline, CDR1 is MNHNS and CDR2 SASEGT. The CDR3 runs 15 residues. The chain's CDR3 is CASSEGAPSSYEQYF. Written as DNA, the CDR3 is TGTGCCAGCAGTGAAGGGGCCCCGAGCTCCTACGAGCAGTACTTC.